Listed below are T cell receptor beta chains from one sample, sequenced in a study of CD4 and CD8 cells across lung adenocarcinoma regions. MiXCR was run by TCRdb on the PCR reads, yielding one entry per CDR3 protein. In the table there are 4,000 to 4,500 distinct CDR3 sequences, roughly three fifths of which are singletons. The specimen sequenced was CD4+ T cells from the center of a lung tumor. The receptor source for this set is a male donor with lung adenocarcinoma. The CD4 and CD8 labels of this study may be unreliable. CDR3s include the opening cysteine and the closing phenylalanine or tryptophan. A D gene is named only where the DNA matches it firmly. Some rows mark clone size as missing; the rest say once, few, many or name a class of expanded clone.

j_gene	abundance	v_gene	d_gene	CDR3nt	CDR3aa
TRBJ1-4	few	TRBV4-1	-	TGCGCCAGCAGCCAAATAGGTGAGGGCACCAATAACGAAAAACTGTTTTTT	CASSQIGEGTNNEKLFF
TRBJ2-1	-	TRBV4-1	TRBD2	TGCGCCAGCAGCCAAGGGGATCCAACTAGCGTTTACAATGAGCAGTTCTTC	CASSQGDPTSVYNEQFF
TRBJ1-2	-	TRBV10-3	TRBD1	TGTGCCATACACGATAACTCCGGGACAGCCTATGGCTACACCTTC	CAIHDNSGTAYGYTF
TRBJ2-5	-	TRBV7-2	TRBD2	TGTGCCAGCAGCTCGACTAGCGGGGGGGCGCTCAATGAGCAGTTATTC	CASSSTSGGALNEQLF
TRBJ2-1	-	TRBV6-1	TRBD2	TGTGCCAGCAGTGAAGGCGGGAGCCAAGAGACCCAGTTCTTC	CASSEGGSQETQFF
TRBJ2-1	hyperexpanded	TRBV7-6	-	TGTGCCAGCAGCACCGGGACTGAGCAGTTCTTC	CASSTGTEQFF
TRBJ2-5	-	TRBV6-1	-	TGTGCCAGCAGTGAAGGCCTTTACCAAGAGACCCAGTACTTC	CASSEGLYQETQYF
TRBJ2-1	-	TRBV6-1	-	TGTGCCAGCAGTGAAGCTTGGGTGGGTGAGCAGTTCTTC	CASSEAWVGEQFF
TRBJ2-1	-	TRBV11-1	TRBD2	TGTGCCAGCAGCCCGGGGACTAGCGGCCACCTTGAGCAGTTCTTC	CASSPGTSGHLEQFF
TRBJ2-5	-	TRBV7-8	-	TGTGCCAGCACCCCCTTAGGGAAGACCCAGTACTTC	CASTPLGKTQYF
TRBJ2-7	-	TRBV6-1	TRBD2	TGTGCCAGCAGTCCTCCCGGGACTAGCGGCTCCTACGAGCAGTACTTC	CASSPPGTSGSYEQYF
TRBJ2-1	-	TRBV6-5	-	TGTGCCAGCAGGTACTCCCAGGGTTGTGCGAACTCCAGGGAGCAGTTCTTT	CASRYSQGCANSREQFF
TRBJ2-1	-	TRBV6-1	-	TGTGCCAGCAGGGGCTCGTGGGGGGTGGTGCAGTTCTTC	CASRGSWGVVQFF
TRBJ1-4	-	TRBV4-1	TRBD1	TGCGCCAGCAGCCAAACAGGGGCTTCTAATGAAAAACTGTTTTTT	CASSQTGASNEKLFF
TRBJ2-1	-	TRBV7-3	-	TGTGCCAGCAGCGAATTCTTGACCAATGAGCAGTTCTTC	CASSEFLTNEQFF
TRBJ2-7	-	TRBV11-2	TRBD1	TGTGCCAGCAGCTACGGACAGGGGGCTTCGTACGAGCAGTACTTC	CASSYGQGASYEQYF
TRBJ2-7	-	TRBV7-2	-	TGTGCCAGCAGCTTTACGACAGGCTCCTACGAGCAGTACTTC	CASSFTTGSYEQYF
TRBJ1-2	few	TRBV9	-	TGTGCCAGCAGCGTAGCTTCTCACAGAAGGGTAAATGACGGCTACACCTTC	CASSVASHRRVNDGYTF
TRBJ2-7	once	TRBV7-7	TRBD2	TGTGCTAGCAGCTTAGCCCCGGGACTACAATACGAGCAGTACTTC	CASSLAPGLQYEQYF
TRBJ1-5	few	TRBV4-1	-	TGCGCCAGCAGCCAAACAGGTCTTCAGCCCCAGCATTTT	CASSQTGLQPQHF
TRBJ2-1	-	TRBV6-1	TRBD1	TGTGCCAGCAGTAAAGACAGGGGATCCTACGAGCAGTTCTTC	CASSKDRGSYEQFF
TRBJ2-6	-	TRBV6-1	-	TGTGCCAGCAAGTATTCCTCTGGGGCCAACGTCCTGACTTTC	CASKYSSGANVLTF
TRBJ2-3	once	TRBV6-1	-	TGTGCCAGCAGTCCCCAGGGACGAACGCAGTATTTT	CASSPQGRTQYF
TRBJ2-2	-	TRBV9	-	TGTGCCACCGGGCGCTTCACCGGGGAGCTGTTTTTT	CATGRFTGELFF
TRBJ1-1	-	TRBV6-1	-	TGTGCCAGCAGTGAAACACTGAACACTGAAGCTTTCTTT	CASSETLNTEAFF
TRBJ1-1	once	TRBV29-1	TRBD1	TGCAGCGTTCGATCGCAGGACAGGGGTAACACTGAAGCTTTCTTT	CSVRSQDRGNTEAFF
TRBJ1-1	large	TRBV6-1	TRBD1	TGTGCCAGCAGAGACAGGGGCGACACTGAAGCTTTCTTT	CASRDRGDTEAFF
TRBJ2-1	few	TRBV6-5	-	-	CASSYSTSSSSLYNEQFF
TRBJ2-7	medium-sized	TRBV10-2	-	TGCGCCAGCAGTGAGGCGGGATACTACGAGCAGTACTTC	CASSEAGYYEQYF
TRBJ2-1	few	TRBV7-9	TRBD2	TGTGCCAGCAGCTTAGCAGGACTAGCGGGAGGTAGGAATGAGCAGTTCTTC	CASSLAGLAGGRNEQFF
TRBJ2-2	-	TRBV6-1	-	TGTGCCAGCACTCGTGACAGAATAATCACCGGGGAGCTGTTTTTT	CASTRDRIITGELFF
TRBJ2-7	medium-sized	TRBV10-3	TRBD1	TGTGCCCTCGCTCCACAGGGGTACGAGCAGTACTTC	CALAPQGYEQYF
TRBJ1-3	-	TRBV6-5	-	TGTGCCAGCAGTTGGACATTTGGAAACACCATATATTTT	CASSWTFGNTIYF
TRBJ2-7	few	TRBV6-1	-	TGTGCCAGCAGTCCCTGGCAGGGCCCCTACGAGCAGTACTTC	CASSPWQGPYEQYF
TRBJ2-2	-	TRBV10-3	TRBD2	TGTGCCATCAGTGACGGGGGACTAGCGGCCGGGGAGCTGTTTTTT	CAISDGGLAAGELFF
TRBJ2-3	-	TRBV25-1	TRBD2	TGTGCCAGCAGTGCGGCAGCGGGAGGGCCTAGAGAGACCCAGTATTTT	CASSAAAGGPRETQYF
TRBJ1-2	-	TRBV6-1	-	TGTGCCAGCAGTGAAGCCGAAGGGGTGACTAACTATGGCTACACCTTC	CASSEAEGVTNYGYTF
TRBJ2-3	-	TRBV7-2	TRBD1	TGTGCCAGCAGTTGGGGCTGGGGGACAGGTCGACGCACAGATACGCAGTATTTT	CASSWGWGTGRRTDTQYF
TRBJ2-3	hyperexpanded	TRBV6-6	-	TGTGCCAGCAGTCACCAATCGGGGTATTCGAAGACGGCAGATACGCAGTATTTT	CASSHQSGYSKTADTQYF
TRBJ2-3	-	TRBV6-1	-	TGTGCCAGCAGGGGATGGGGGGCGTGTGGCAAAGATACGCAGTATTTT	CASRGWGACGKDTQYF